Sequencing of this TCR beta chain was carried out in a study of early T cells in non-severe SARS-CoV-2 infection. At the level of the study: Sequencing was performed on bulk RNA from unsorted whole blood, leaving chains unpaired.

Individual cDNA molecules were tagged with unique molecular identifiers. TCRdb processed the 5' RACE reads anew with MiXCR; each CDR3 protein has one entry. The table records about 64,000 distinct CDR3 sequences, 20% of them present only once. Germline CDR1 and CDR2: SQVTM and ANQGSEA. The CDR3 spans 12 residues. V was trimmed by 4 bases and J by 4 bases, leaving 10 bases between them. The chain couples TRBV29-1 to TRBJ1-2; the D is unclear. The sample was whole blood, taken at baseline. The receptor comes from an adult who was a healthcare worker with PCR-confirmed SARS-CoV-2 infection or an uninfected control (not recorded which). The CDR3 coding sequence is TGCAGCGTTGTCGGACGGCTCTATGGCTACACCTTC. It specifies CSVVGRLYGYTF.